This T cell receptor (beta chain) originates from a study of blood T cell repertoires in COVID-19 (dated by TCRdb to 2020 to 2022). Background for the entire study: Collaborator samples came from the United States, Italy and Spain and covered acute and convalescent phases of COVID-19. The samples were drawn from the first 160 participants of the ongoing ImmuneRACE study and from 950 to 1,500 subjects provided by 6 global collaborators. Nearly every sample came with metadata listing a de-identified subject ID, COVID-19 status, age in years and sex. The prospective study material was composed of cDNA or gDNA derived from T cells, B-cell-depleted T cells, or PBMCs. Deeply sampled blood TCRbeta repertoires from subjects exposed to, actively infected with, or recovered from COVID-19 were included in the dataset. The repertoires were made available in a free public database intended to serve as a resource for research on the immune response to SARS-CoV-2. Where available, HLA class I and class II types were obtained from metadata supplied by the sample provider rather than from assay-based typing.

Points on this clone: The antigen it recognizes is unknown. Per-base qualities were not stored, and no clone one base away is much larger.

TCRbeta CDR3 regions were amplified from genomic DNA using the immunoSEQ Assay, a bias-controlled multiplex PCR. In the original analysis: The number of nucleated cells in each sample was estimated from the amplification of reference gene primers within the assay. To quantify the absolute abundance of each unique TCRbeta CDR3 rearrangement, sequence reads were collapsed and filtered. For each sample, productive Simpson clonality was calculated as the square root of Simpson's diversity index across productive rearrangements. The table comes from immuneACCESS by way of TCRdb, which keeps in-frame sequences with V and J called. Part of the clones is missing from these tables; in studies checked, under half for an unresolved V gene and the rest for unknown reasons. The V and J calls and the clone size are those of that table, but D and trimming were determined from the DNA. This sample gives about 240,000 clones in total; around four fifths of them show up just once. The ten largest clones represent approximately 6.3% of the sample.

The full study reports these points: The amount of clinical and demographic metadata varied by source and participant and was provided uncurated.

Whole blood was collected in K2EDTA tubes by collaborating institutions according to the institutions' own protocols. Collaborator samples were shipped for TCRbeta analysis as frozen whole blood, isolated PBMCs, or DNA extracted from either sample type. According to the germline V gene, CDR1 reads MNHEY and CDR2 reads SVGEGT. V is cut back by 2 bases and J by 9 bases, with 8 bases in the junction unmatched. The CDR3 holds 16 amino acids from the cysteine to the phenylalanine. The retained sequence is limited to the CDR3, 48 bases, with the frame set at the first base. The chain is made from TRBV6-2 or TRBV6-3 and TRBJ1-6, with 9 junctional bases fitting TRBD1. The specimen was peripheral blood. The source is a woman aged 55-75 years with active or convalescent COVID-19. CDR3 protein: CASSYGLQGASSPLHF. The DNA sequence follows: TGTGCCAGCAGTTACGGGCTACAGGGGGCTTCTTCACCCCTCCACTTT.